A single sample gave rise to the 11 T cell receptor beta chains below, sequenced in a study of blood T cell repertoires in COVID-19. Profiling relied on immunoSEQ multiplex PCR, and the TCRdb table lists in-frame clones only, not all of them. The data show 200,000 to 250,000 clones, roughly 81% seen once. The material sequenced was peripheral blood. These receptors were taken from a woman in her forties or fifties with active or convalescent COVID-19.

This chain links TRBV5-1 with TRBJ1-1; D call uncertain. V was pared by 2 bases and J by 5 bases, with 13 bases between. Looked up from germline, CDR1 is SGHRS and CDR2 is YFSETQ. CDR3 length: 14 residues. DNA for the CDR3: TGCGCCAGCAGCTTAGGACCCCGAGGGACTGAAGCTTTCTTT. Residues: CASSLGPRGTEAFF. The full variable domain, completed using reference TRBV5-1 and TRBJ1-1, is KAGVTQTPRYLIKTRGQQVTLSCSPISGHRSVSWYQQTPGQGLQFLFEYFSETQRNKGNFPGRFSGRQFSNSRSEMNVSTLELGDSALYLCASSLGPRGTEAFFGQGTRLTVV.

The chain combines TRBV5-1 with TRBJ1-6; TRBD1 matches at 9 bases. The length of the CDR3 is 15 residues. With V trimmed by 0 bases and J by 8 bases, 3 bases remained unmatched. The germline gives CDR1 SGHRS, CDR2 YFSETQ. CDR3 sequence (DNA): TGCGCCAGCAGCTTGGGGGACAGGGCCCATTCACCCCTCCACTTT. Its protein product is CASSLGDRAHSPLHF.

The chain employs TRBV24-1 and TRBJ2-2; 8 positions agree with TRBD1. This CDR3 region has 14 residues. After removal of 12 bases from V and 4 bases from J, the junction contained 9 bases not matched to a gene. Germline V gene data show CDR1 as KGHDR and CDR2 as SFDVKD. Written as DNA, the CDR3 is TGTGCCTCTTCAAGCAGGGGGCCCACCGGGGAGCTGTTTTTT. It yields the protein CASSSRGPTGELFF.

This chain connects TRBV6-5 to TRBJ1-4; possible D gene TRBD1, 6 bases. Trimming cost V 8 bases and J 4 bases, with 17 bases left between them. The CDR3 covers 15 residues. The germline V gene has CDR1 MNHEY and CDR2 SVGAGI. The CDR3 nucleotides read TGTGCCAGCCTCCCTGCAGGGGCAGGTAATGAAAAACTGTTTTTT. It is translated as CASLPAGAGNEKLFF.

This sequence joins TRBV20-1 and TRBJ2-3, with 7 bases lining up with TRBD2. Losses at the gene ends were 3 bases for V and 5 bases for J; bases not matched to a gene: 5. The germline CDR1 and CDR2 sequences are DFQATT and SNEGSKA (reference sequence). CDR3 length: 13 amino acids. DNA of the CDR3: TGCAGTGCTAGTCGGCTAGCGGTAGATACGCAGTATTTT. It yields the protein CSASRLAVDTQYF.

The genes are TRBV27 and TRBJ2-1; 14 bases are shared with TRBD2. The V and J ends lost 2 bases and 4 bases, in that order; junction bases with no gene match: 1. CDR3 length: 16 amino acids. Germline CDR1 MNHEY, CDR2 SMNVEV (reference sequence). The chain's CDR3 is CASSLGTSGGYNEQFF. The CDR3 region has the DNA TGTGCCAGCAGTTTAGGGACTAGCGGGGGTTACAATGAGCAGTTCTTC.

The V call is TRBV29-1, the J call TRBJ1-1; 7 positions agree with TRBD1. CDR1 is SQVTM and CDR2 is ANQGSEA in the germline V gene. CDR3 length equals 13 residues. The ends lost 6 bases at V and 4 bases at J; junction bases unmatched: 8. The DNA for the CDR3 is TGCAGCGTCGCGCCAGGGGGAAGCACTGAAGCTTTCTTT. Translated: CSVAPGGSTEAFF.

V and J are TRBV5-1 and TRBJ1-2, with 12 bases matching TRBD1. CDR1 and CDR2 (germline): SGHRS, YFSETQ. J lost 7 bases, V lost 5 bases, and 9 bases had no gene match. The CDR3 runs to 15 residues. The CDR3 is CASRAGTGGSGGYTF. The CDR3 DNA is TGCGCCAGCAGGGCCGGGACAGGGGGCTCGGGTGGCTACACCTTC. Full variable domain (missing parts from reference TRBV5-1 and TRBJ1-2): KAGVTQTPRYLIKTRGQQVTLSCSPISGHRSVSWYQQTPGQGLQFLFEYFSETQRNKGNFPGRFSGRQFSNSRSEMNVSTLELGDSALYLCASRAGTGGSGGYTFGSGTRLTVV.

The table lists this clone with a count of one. Written as DNA, the CDR3 is TGTGCCTGGAATGGCGGGGGGCTTGGAGGAGAGACCCAGTACTTC. Its protein is CAWNGGGLGGETQYF. The chain uses TRBV30 and TRBJ2-5, with 8 bases lining up with TRBD2. V dropped 4 bases and J dropped 4; count of bases not matched to a gene: 11. This CDR3 region has 15 residues. Germline CDR1 is GTSNPN and CDR2 is SVGIG (reference sequence).

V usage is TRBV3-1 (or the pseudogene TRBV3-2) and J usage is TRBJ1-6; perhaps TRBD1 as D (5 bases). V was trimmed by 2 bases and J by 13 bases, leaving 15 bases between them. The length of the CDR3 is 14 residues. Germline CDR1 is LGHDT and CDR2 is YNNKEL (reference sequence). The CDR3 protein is CASSQYGGEFPLHF. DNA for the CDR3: TGTGCCAGCAGCCAATACGGGGGGGAGTTCCCCCTCCACTTT.

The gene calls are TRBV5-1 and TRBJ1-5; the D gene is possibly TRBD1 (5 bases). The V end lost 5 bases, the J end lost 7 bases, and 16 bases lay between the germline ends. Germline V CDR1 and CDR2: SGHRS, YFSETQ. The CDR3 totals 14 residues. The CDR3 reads CASSAQGGGQPQHF. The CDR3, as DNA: TGCGCCAGCAGTGCTCAGGGAGGCGGCCAGCCCCAGCATTTT.